The 19 T cell receptor beta chains given below trace back to one sample, sequenced in a study of regulatory T cells in long-lasting Graves disease. The time point denotes: newly diagnosed GD, antithyroid drugs for less than 3 months. TCR sequences were obtained from RNA taken from PBMCs. In building TCR beta libraries, iRepertoire HTBI primers were used together with Arm-PCR of CDR3 regions. TCRdb re-called the multiplex PCR reads through MiXCR, storing one row per CDR3 protein. Counted here are 450,000 to 650,000 distinct CDR3 sequences, about 16% occurring once; the ten biggest clones make up roughly 25%. These data also formed part of another study, on T cells in Graves' hyperthyroidism and ophthalmopathy.

The source material was peripheral blood mononuclear cells (PBMCs), sampled at new diagnosis, from a patient treated with antithyroid drugs. The origin of the receptors is a woman aged 35 to 60 with Graves disease.

In its sample, this clonotype was seen many times. The chain uses TRBV12-5 and TRBJ2-1, with 9 bases that match TRBD1. The germline V gene encodes CDR1 LGHNT and CDR2 FRNRAP. This CDR3 has 15 amino acids. Trimming at V came to 6 bases and at J to 13 bases, leaving 16 bases not matched to a gene. The CDR3 loop is CASGDLRDRVFIQFF. In DNA form, the CDR3 reads TGTGCTAGTGGCGATTTGAGGGACAGGGTATTTATCCAGTTCTTC.

This clonotype occurred many times. This sequence joins TRBV12-3 or TRBV12-4 and TRBJ2-1; 14 positions agree with TRBD2. CDR3 length: 18 amino acids. V was clipped by 6 bases and J by 0 bases; unmatched bases: 7. The CDR3 nucleotides read TGTGCCAGCAGAGAGGGACTAGCGGGGGTCGCCTCCTACAATGAGCAGTTCTTC. Its protein product is CASREGLAGVASYNEQFF.

This chain joins TRBV7-9 and TRBJ1-3, with D perhaps matching TRBD1 (5 bases). The V and J ends lost 7 bases and 0 bases respectively, with 10 bases between them. CDR1 is SEHNR and CDR2 is FQNEAQ in the germline V gene (reference sequence). The CDR3 covers 14 residues. The CDR3 sequence: CASTQGSSGNTIYF. CDR3 nucleotides: TGTGCCAGCACCCAGGGTAGCTCTGGAAACACCATATATTTT.

The V gene is TRBV5-1, the J gene TRBJ1-6; no clear D gene. CDR1 is SGHRS, CDR2 YFSETQ, per germline. The germline V and J ends were trimmed by 2 bases and 3 bases, with 9 bases remaining between them. The CDR3 contains 15 residues. CDR3 DNA sequence: TGCGCCAGCAGCTTAGGACCTGACTATAATTCACCCCTCCACTTT. It yields the protein CASSLGPDYNSPLHF.

This clonotype came up many times. The chain couples TRBV12-3 or TRBV12-4 to TRBJ2-5; perhaps TRBD2 as D (6 bases). The CDR3 sequence is 15 residues long. V was pared by 3 bases and J by 3 bases, with 14 bases between. In DNA, the CDR3 is TGTGCCAGCAGTTTTTGGCCTAGCGCGAAAGAGACCCAGTACTTC. The encoded protein is CASSFWPSAKETQYF.

Many counts were recorded for this clonotype. The rearrangement uses TRBV11-3 and TRBJ1-1, with D uncertain. The CDR3 has 14 residues. The V end was cut by 5 bases, the J end by 1 base, with 11 bases between. Looked up from germline, CDR1 is SGHNT and CDR2 is YENEEA. CDR3 sequence (DNA): TGTGCCAGCAGCCCAACCGAGAGGAACACTGAAGCTTTCTTT. Translation gives CASSPTERNTEAFF.

This clonotype has a count of ten or more. The chain employs TRBV7-6 and TRBJ2-2; D possibly corresponds to TRBD1 (5 bases). The CDR3 spans 16 residues. Trimming left V 0 bases short and J 1 base short, with 9 bases between. Germline assignment: CDR1 SGHVS and CDR2 FNYEAQ. The CDR3 reads CASSLALDKNTGELFF. CDR3 sequence (DNA): TGTGCCAGCAGCTTAGCCCTGGACAAGAACACCGGGGAGCTGTTTTTT.

To note about this clonotype: A far larger clone is only one base removed, so a read error is likely. V usage is TRBV28 and J usage is TRBJ2-1, with TRBD2 matching 7 bases. The J call may be wrong; the DNA end is better matched by TRBJ2-5. CDR1 and CDR2 (germline): MDHEN, SYDVKM. The CDR3 runs to 14 residues. The CDR3: CTSSYAGVGETQYF. DNA of the CDR3: TGTACCAGCAGTTATGCGGGAGTTGGAGAGACCCAGTACTTC.

On this clonotype: In this CDR3 the conserved last residue, phenylalanine or tryptophan, is missing, so a read error is likely. V gene TRBV19 combines with J gene TRBJ1-2; 7 bases are shared with TRBD1. The V gene's germline CDR1 is LNHDA and CDR2 SQIVND (reference sequence). V dropped 7 bases and J dropped 4; count of bases not matched to a gene: 9. CDR3 length: 14 amino acids. The CDR3 DNA follows: TGTGCCAGTACCATCATGACAGGGACCTATGGCTACACCCTC. This codes for CASTIMTGTYGYTL.

The rearrangement uses TRBV12-3 or TRBV12-4 and TRBJ2-1; 13 nucleotides agree with TRBD2. The CDR3 is 15 amino acids. V lost 5 bases to trimming and J lost 8 bases; unmatched junction nucleotides: 6. CDR3 DNA sequence: TGTGCCAGCAGTAATACTAGCGGGGGGGCCGATGAGCAGTTCTTC. It translates to CASSNTSGGADEQFF.

This clonotype has only a few counts. The chain joins TRBV19 to TRBJ1-5; tentatively, D is TRBD1 (6 bases). CDR1 is LNHDA and CDR2 is SQIVND in the germline V gene (reference sequence). The CDR3 has 17 amino acids. V dropped 0 bases and J dropped 3 bases, with 15 bases sitting between them. Written as DNA, the CDR3 is TGTGCCAGTAGTATAGATGGACTGACAGGCTACAATCAGCCCCAGCATTTT. Translating gives CASSIDGLTGYNQPQHF.

This clonotype was counted at least ten times. The chain joins TRBV12-3 or TRBV12-4 to TRBJ2-3; 13 bases map to TRBD2. The CDR3 totals 15 residues. V shed 6 bases, J shed 1 base, and the junction held 1 base outside the gene matches. CDR3 bases: TGTGCCAGCAGAACTAGCGGGGGGGGCACAGATACGCAGTATTTT. It specifies CASRTSGGGTDTQYF.

The chain couples TRBV6-1 to TRBJ1-5; D is undetermined. The CDR3 contains 16 residues. V was pared by 6 bases and J by 4 bases, with 19 bases between. CDR1 and CDR2 (germline): MNHNS, SASEGT. CDR3 loop: CASRPQPTQSNQPQHF. The CDR3 DNA reads as TGTGCCAGCAGACCCCAACCGACCCAAAGTAATCAGCCCCAGCATTTT.

This sequence joins TRBV2 and TRBJ2-5, with D hard to call. Between the trimmed V and J ends, which lost 3 bases and 5 bases, there was a span of 10 bases. The CDR3 has 13 amino acids. The germline CDR1 and CDR2 sequences are SNHLY and FYNNEI. The CDR3 reads CASSDELRETQYF. CDR3 sequence (DNA): TGTGCCAGCAGTGATGAGCTCCGGGAGACCCAGTACTTC.

The chain links TRBV6-9 to TRBJ1-1; D perhaps matches TRBD1 (6 bases). The germline gives CDR1 MNHGY, CDR2 SVAAGI. CDR3 length: 20 amino acids. The V end was cut by 3 bases, the J end by 1 base, with 27 bases between. CDR3 nucleotides: TGTGCCAGCAGTTACGATATGTCGAGTTCGGTAGGACAGAGGAACACTGAAGCTTTCTTT. Its protein product is CASSYDMSSSVGQRNTEAFF.

This clonotype came up many times. V and J are TRBV7-3 and TRBJ1-2; TRBD1 is a possible D gene (5 bases). V lost 5 bases and J 4 bases, leaving 14 bases between the germline ends. Germline CDR1 is SGHTA and CDR2 is FQGTGA. The CDR3 extends over 14 amino acids. The CDR3 here is CASSLTDGGYGYTF. For the CDR3, the DNA is TGTGCCAGCAGCCTCACGGACGGGGGCTATGGCTACACCTTC. Using reference TRBV7-3 and TRBJ1-2 for the parts outside the CDR3, the full variable domain is GAGVSQTPSNKVTEKGKYVELRCDPISGHTALYWYRQSLGQGPEFLIYFQGTGAADDSGLPNDRFFAVRPEGSVSTLKIQRTERGDSAVYLCASSLTDGGYGYTFGSGTRLTVV.

The sample holds many counts of this clonotype. The J gene is TRBJ1-2, the V gene TRBV10-1, with TRBD1 as a possible D gene (5 bases). Trimming stripped 6 bases from V and 3 bases from J, with 14 bases between. CDR3 length: 14 residues. The germline gives CDR1 WNHNN, CDR2 SYGVQD (reference sequence). The CDR3 here is CASSGGRTYYGYTF. The DNA of the CDR3 is TGCGCCAGCAGCGGGGGACGGACGTACTATGGCTACACCTTC.

The chain joins TRBV9 to TRBJ2-3, with D perhaps matching TRBD2 (6 bases). In germline, CDR1 is SGDLS, CDR2 YYNGEE. V was cut by 0 bases and J by 8 bases, with 13 bases left in between. This CDR3 has 14 residues. The CDR3 nucleotides are TGTGCCAGCAGCGTAGGGTCGGGGGTCGGTACGCAGTATTTT. This translates into CASSVGSGVGTQYF. Filled out from reference TRBV9 and TRBJ2-3, the complete variable domain reads DSGVTQTPKHLITATGQRVTLRCSPRSGDLSVYWYQQSLDQGLQFLIQYYNGEERAKGNILERFSAQQFPDLHSELNLSSLELGDSALYFCASSVGSGVGTQYFGPGTRLTVL.

This clonotype was detected once. This chain connects TRBV4-1 to TRBJ1-4; D gene unclear. The CDR3 has 14 residues. Trimming took off 5 bases at V and 8 bases at J, with 15 bases between the two ends. Germline-derived CDR1 and CDR2 are MGHRA and YSYEKL. The CDR3 protein is CASSTLLTAEKLFF. CDR3 sequence (DNA): TGCGCCAGCAGCACGTTGCTGACCGCAGAAAAACTGTTTTTT.